This paragraph reports one T cell receptor beta chain. This sample was taken from a study of blood T cell repertoires in COVID-19. Study context: Sites across the United States, Italy and Spain contributed samples from acute and convalescent COVID-19. Sources were T cells, B-cell-depleted T cells, or PBMCs; the material itself was cDNA or gDNA.

TCRdb keeps only in-frame clones here, not all; method: immunoSEQ multiplex PCR. In the table there are 40,000 to 60,000 clones, roughly 85% of which are singletons. From germline, CDR1 is SGHRS and CDR2 YFSETQ. The CDR3 runs 16 residues. Unmatched junction bases numbered 12, after V lost 4 bases and J lost 4 bases. The TCR originated in an older man with acute or convalescent COVID-19. The chain is built from TRBV5-1 and TRBJ2-5, with 8 bases identical to TRBD2. Sequenced: peripheral blood. CDR3 in amino acids: CASSPGREGPRETQYF. CDR3 in DNA: TGCGCCAGCAGCCCAGGACGGGAGGGCCCTCGAGAGACCCAGTACTTC.